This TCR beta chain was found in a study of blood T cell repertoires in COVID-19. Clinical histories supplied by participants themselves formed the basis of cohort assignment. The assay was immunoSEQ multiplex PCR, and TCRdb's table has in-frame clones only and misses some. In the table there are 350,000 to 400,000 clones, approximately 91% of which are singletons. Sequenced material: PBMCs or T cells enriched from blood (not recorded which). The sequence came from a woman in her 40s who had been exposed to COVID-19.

The CDR3 DNA reads TGCAGCGTTGTGTTGTCCGCGAACACCGGGGAGCTGTTTTTT. Protein sequence: CSVVLSANTGELFF. V is TRBV29-1 and J is TRBJ2-2; D gene uncertain. CDR1 SQVTM and CDR2 ANQGSEA come from the germline V gene. Trimming left V 4 bases short and J 0 bases short, with 9 bases between. This CDR3 comprises 14 residues.